This TCR beta chain is drawn from a study of blood T cell repertoires in COVID-19. CDR3 length equals 15 residues. V gave up 6 bases and J gave up 5 bases; unmatched junction bases: 8. CDR1 is LNHDA, CDR2 SQIVND, per germline (reference sequence). Enrolled through a virtual design, the participants were between about 18 and 100 years of age and came from 24 US areas. Participant reports of clinical history set cohort assignment. The data were produced by immunoSEQ multiplex PCR, yet TCRdb's version contains in-frame clones alone and is incomplete. The sample has a few hundred thousand clones, approximately 90% seen once.

Sequenced sample: PBMCs or T cells enriched from blood (not recorded which). The origin of this receptor is a woman younger than 35 who had recovered from COVID-19. This chain uses TRBV19 with TRBJ1-4; 8 bases are a match to TRBD1. CDR3 DNA sequence: TGTGCCAGTAGCCTTCGGGACAGGCCGAATGAAAAACTGTTTTTT. This sequence encodes CASSLRDRPNEKLFF.